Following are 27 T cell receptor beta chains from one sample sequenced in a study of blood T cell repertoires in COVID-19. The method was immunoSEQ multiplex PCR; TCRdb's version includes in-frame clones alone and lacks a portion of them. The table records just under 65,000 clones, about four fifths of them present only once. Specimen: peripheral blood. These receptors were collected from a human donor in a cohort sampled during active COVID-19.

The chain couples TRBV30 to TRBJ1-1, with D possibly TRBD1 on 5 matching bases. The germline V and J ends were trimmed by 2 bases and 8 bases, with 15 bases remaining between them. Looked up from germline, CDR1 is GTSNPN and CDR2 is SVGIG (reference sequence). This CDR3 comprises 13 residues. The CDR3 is CAWSPGSVSEAFF. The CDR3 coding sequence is TGTGCCTGGAGTCCAGGGTCAGTTTCAGAAGCTTTCTTT.

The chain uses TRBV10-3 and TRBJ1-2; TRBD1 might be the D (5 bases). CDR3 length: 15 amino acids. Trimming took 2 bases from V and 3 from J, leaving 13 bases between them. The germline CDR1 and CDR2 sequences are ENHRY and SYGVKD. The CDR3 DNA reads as TGTGCCATCAGTGAGGGAGCGGGACGGGACTATGGCTACACCTTC. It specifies CAISEGAGRDYGYTF.

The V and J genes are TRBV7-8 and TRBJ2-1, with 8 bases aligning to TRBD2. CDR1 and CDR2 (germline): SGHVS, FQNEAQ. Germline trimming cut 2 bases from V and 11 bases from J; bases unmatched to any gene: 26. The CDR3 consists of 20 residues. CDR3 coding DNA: TGTGCCAGCAGCTTAAGGACTCTAGCGGGCCTCGAAGTCGGGAGGTTTAAGCAGTTCTTC. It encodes CASSLRTLAGLEVGRFKQFF.

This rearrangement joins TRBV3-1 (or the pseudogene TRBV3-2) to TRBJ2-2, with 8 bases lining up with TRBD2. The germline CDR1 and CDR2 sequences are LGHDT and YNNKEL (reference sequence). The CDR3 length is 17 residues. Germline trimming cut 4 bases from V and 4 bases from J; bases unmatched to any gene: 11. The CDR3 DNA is TGTGCCAGCAGCCCCCACCTTCCGGGGGGGAGCACCGGGGAGCTGTTTTTT. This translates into CASSPHLPGGSTGELFF.

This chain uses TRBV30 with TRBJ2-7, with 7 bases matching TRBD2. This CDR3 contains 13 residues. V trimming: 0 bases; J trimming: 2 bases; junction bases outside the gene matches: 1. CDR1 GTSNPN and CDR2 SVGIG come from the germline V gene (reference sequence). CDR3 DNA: TGTGCCTGGAGTGTAGCGGGGACCTACGAGCAGTACTTC. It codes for CAWSVAGTYEQYF. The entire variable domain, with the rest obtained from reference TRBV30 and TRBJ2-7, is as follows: SQTIHQWPATLVQPVGSPLSLECTVEGTSNPNLYWYRQAAGRGLQLLFYSVGIGQISSEVPQNLSASRPQDRQFILSSKKLLLSDSGFYLCAWSVAGTYEQYFGPGTRLTVT.

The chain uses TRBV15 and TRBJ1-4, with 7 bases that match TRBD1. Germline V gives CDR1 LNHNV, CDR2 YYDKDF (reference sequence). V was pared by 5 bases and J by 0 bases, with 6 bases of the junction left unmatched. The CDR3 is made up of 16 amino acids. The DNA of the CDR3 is TGTGCCACCAGCTTGGACAGGCGCGCAACTAATGAAAAACTGTTTTTT. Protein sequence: CATSLDRRATNEKLFF.

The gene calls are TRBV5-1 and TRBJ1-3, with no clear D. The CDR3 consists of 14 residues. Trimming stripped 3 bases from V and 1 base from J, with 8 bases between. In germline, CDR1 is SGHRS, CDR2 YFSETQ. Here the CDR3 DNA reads TGCGCCAGCAGCTCCGCGGGATCTGGAAACACCATATATTTT. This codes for CASSSAGSGNTIYF.

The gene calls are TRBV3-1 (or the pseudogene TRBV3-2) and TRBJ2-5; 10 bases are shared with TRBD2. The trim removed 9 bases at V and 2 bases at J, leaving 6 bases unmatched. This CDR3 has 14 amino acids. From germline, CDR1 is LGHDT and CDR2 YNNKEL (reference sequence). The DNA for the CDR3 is TGTGCCAGTCATCCTAGCGGGGGTCAAGAGACCCAGTACTTC. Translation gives CASHPSGGQETQYF.

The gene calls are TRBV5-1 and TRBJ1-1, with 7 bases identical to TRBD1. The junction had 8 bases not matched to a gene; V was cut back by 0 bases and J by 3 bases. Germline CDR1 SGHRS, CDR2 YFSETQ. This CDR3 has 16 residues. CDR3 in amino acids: CASSLGDRVIHTEAFF. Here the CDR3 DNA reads TGCGCCAGCAGCTTGGGAGACAGGGTGATTCACACTGAAGCTTTCTTT.

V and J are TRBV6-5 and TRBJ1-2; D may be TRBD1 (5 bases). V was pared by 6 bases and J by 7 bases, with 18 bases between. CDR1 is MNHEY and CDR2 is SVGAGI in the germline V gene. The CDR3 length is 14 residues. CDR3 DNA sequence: TGTGCCAGCAGCGGCGGGACGGTGAAGGTTGGCTACACCTTC. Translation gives CASSGGTVKVGYTF.

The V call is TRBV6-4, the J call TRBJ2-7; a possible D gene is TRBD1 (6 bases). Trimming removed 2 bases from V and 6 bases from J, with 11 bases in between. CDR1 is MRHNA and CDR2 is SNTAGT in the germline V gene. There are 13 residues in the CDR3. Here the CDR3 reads CASSDEVGGEQYF. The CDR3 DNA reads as TGTGCCAGCAGTGACGAGGTAGGGGGCGAGCAGTACTTC.

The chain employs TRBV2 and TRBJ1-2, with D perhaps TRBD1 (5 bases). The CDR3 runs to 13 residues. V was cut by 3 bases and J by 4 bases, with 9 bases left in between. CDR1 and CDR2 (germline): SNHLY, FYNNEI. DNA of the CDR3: TGTGCCAGCAGTGAGGGCAGGGTCTATGGCTACACCTTC. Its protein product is CASSEGRVYGYTF.

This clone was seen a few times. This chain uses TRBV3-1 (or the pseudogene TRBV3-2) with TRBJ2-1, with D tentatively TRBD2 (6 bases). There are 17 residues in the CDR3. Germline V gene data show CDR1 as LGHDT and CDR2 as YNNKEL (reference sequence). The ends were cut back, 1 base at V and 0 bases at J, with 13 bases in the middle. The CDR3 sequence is CASSQGSGWSSYNEQFF. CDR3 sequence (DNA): TGTGCCAGCAGCCAAGGCAGCGGGTGGAGCTCCTACAATGAGCAGTTCTTC.

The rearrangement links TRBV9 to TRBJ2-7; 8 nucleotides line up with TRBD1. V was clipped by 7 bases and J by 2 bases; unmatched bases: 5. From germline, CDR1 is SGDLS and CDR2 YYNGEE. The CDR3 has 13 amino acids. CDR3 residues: CASGRTGPYEQYF. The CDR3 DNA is TGTGCCAGCGGCCGGACAGGGCCCTACGAGCAGTACTTC.

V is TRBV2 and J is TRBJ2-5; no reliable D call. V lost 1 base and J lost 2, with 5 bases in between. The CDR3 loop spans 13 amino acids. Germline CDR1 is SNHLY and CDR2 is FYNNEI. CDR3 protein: CASSEGRQETQYF. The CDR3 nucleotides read TGTGCCAGCAGTGAAGGCAGACAAGAGACCCAGTACTTC. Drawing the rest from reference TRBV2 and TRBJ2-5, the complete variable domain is EPEVTQTPSHQVTQMGQEVILRCVPISNHLYFYWYRQILGQKVEFLVSFYNNEISEKSEIFDDQFSVERPDGSNFTLKIRSTKLEDSAMYFCASSEGRQETQYFGPGTRLLVL.

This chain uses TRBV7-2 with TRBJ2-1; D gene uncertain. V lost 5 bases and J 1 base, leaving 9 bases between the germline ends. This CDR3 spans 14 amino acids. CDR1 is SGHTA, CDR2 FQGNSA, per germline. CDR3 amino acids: CASSPGFSYNEQFF. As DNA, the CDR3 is TGTGCCAGCAGCCCCGGGTTTTCCTACAATGAGCAGTTCTTC.

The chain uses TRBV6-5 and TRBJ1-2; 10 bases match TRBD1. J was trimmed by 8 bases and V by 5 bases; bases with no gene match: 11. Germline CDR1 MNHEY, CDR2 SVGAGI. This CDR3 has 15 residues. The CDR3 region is CASSTRGQGSWGYTF. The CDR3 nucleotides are TGTGCCAGCAGTACAAGGGGACAGGGGAGTTGGGGCTACACCTTC.

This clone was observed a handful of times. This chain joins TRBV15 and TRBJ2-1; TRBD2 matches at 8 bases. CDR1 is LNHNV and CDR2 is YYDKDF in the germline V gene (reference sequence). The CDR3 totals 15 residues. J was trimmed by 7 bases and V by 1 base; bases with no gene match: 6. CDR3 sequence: CATSRGGSGKNEQFF. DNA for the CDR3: TGTGCCACCAGCAGAGGGGGTAGCGGGAAGAATGAGCAGTTCTTC.

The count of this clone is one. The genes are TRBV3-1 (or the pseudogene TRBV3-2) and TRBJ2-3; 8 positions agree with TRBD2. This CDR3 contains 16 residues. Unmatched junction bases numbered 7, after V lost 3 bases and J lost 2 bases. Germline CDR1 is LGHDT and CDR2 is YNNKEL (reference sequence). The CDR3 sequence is CASSHRSGGYTDTQYF. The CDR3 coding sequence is TGTGCCAGCAGCCATAGATCGGGGGGGTACACAGATACGCAGTATTTT.

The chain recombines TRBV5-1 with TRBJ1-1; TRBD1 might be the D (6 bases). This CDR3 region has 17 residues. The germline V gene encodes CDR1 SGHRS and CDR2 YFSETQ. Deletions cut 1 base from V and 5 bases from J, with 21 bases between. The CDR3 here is CASSLRGTSTGTTEAFF. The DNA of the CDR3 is TGCGCCAGCAGCTTGCGGGGTACAAGTACAGGGACGACTGAAGCTTTCTTT.

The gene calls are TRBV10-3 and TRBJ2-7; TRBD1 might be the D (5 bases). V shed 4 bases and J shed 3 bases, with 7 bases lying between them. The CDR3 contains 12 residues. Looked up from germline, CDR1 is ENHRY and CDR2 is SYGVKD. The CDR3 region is CAISGQSYEQYF. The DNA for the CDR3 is TGTGCCATCAGTGGACAGAGCTACGAGCAGTACTTC.

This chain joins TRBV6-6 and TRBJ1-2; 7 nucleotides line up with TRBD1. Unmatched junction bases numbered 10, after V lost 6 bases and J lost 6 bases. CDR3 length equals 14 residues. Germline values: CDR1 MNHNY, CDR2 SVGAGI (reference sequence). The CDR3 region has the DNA TGTGCCAGCAGAAGAACAGGGGACCGTGATGGCTACACCTTC. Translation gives CASRRTGDRDGYTF.

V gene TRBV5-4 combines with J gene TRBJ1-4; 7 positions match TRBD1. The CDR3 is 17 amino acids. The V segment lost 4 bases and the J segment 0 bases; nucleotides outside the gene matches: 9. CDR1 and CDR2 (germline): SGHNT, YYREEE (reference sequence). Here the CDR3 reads CASSPGDSPATNEKLFF. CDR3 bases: TGTGCCAGCAGCCCTGGGGACAGCCCTGCAACTAATGAAAAACTGTTTTTT.

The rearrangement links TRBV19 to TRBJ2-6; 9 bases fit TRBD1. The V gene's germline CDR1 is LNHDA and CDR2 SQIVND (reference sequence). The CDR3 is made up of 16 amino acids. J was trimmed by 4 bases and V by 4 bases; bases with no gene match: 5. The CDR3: CASSKGQGTGANVLTF. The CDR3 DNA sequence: TGTGCCAGTAGTAAGGGACAGGGAACGGGGGCCAACGTCCTGACTTTC.

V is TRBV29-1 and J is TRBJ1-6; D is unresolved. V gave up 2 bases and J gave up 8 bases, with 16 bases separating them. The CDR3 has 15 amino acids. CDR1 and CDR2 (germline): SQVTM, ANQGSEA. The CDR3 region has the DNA TGCAGCGTTGAACCCCCACGGTCCAAATATTCACCCCTCCACTTT. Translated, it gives CSVEPPRSKYSPLHF.

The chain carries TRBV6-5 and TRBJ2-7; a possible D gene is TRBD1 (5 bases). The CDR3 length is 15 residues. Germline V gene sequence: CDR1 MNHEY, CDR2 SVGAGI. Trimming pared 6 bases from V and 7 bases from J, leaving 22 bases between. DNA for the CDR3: TGTGCCAGCAGCCCCAGGGTCCCCGGGCTTAGAGAGCAGTACTTC. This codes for CASSPRVPGLREQYF.

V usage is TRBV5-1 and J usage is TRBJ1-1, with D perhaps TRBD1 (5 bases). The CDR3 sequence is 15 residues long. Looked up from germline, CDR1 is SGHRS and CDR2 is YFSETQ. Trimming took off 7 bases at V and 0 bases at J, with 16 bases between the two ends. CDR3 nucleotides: TGCGCCAGCTCCCGACAGATCTTCATGAACACTGAAGCTTTCTTT. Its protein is CASSRQIFMNTEAFF.